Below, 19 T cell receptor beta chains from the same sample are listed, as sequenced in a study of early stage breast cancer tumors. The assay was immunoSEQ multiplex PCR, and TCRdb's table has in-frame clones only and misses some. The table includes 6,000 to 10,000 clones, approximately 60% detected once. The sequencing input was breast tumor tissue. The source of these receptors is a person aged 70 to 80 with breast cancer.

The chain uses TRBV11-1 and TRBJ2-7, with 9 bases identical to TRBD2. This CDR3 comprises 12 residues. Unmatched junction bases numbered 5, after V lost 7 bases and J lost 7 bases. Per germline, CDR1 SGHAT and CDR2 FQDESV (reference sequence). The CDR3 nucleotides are TGTGCCAGCACTGGACTAGCGATAGAGCAGTACTTC. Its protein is CASTGLAIEQYF.

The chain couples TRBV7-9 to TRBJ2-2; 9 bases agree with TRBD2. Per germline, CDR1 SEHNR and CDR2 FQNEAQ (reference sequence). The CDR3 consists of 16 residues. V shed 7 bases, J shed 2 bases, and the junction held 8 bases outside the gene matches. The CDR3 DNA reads TGTGCCAGCACCCATCAAGCGGGGGGAAACACCGGGGAGCTGTTTTTT. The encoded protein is CASTHQAGGNTGELFF.

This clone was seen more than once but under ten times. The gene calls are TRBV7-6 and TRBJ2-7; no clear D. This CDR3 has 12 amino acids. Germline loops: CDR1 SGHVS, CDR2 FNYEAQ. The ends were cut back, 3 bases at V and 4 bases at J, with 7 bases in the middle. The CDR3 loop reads CASSLNGYEQYF. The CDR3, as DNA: TGTGCCAGCAGCTTGAACGGGTACGAGCAGTACTTC.

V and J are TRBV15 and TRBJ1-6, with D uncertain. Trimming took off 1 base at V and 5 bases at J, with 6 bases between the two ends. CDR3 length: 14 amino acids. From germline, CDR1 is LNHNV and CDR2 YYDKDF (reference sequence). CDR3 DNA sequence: TGTGCCACCAGCAGAGGACTGAATAATTCACCCCTCCACTTT. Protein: CATSRGLNNSPLHF.

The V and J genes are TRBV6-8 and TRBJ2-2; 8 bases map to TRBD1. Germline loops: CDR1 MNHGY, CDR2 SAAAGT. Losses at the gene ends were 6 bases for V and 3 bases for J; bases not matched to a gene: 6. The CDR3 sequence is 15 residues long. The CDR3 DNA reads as TGTGCCAGCAGACCGGACAGGGATGACACCGGGGAGCTGTTTTTT. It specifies CASRPDRDDTGELFF.

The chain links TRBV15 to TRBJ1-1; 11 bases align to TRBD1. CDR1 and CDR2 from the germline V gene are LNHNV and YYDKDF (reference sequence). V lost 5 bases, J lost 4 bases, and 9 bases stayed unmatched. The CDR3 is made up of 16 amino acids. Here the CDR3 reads CATSPKDRGLGTEAFF. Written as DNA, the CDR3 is TGTGCCACCAGCCCTAAGGACAGGGGGCTTGGCACTGAAGCTTTCTTT. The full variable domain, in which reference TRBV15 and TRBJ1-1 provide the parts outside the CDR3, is DAMVIQNPRYQVTQFGKPVTLSCSQTLNHNVMYWYQQKSSQAPKLLFHYYDKDFNNEADTPDNFQSRRPNTSFCFLDIRSPGLGDTAMYLCATSPKDRGLGTEAFFGQGTRLTVV.

The DNA for the CDR3 is TGTGCCAGCGTTCCGGCGGGGGGTCGGCCAGATACGCAGTATTTT. Its protein product is CASVPAGGRPDTQYF. This chain joins TRBV6-5 and TRBJ2-3; TRBD2 agrees at 8 bases. The germline V gene has CDR1 MNHEY and CDR2 SVGAGI. The CDR3 has 15 residues. Trimming at V came to 8 bases and at J to 4 bases, leaving 11 bases not matched to a gene.

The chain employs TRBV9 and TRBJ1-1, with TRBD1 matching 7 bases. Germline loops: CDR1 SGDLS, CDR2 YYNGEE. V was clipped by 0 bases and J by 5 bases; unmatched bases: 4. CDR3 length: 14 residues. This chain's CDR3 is CASSVVPGGTEAFF. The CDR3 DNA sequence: TGTGCCAGCAGCGTAGTTCCAGGGGGAACTGAAGCTTTCTTT.

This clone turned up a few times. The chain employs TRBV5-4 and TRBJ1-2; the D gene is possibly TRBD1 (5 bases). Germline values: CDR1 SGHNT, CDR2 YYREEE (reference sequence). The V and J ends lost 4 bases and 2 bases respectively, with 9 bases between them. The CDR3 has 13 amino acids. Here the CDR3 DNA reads TGTGCCAGCAGCCGCGACAGAAACTATGGCTACACCTTC. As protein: CASSRDRNYGYTF.

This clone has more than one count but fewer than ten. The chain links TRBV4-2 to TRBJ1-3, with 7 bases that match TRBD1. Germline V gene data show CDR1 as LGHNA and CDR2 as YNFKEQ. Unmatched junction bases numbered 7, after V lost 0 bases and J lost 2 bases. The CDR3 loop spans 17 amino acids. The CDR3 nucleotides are TGTGCCAGCAGCCAAGACCAGACAGGGTACGCTGGAAACACCATATATTTT. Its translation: CASSQDQTGYAGNTIYF.

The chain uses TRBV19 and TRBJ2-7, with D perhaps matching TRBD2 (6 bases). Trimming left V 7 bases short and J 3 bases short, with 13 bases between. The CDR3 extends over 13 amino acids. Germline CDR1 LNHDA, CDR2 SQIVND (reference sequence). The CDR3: CASTPPGGYEQYF. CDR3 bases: TGTGCCAGTACCCCGCCCGGGGGCTACGAGCAGTACTTC.

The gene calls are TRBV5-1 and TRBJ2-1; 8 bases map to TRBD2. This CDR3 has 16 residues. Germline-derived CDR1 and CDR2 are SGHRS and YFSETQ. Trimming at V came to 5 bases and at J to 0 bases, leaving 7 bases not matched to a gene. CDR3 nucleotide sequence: TGCGCCAGCAGTACGGGGGGGCGGATCTCCTACAATGAGCAGTTCTTC. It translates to CASSTGGRISYNEQFF.

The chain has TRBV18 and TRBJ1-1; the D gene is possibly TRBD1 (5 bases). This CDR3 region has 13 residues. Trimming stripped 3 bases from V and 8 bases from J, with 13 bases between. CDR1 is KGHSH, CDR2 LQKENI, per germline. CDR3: CASSPYGQDEAFF. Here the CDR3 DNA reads TGTGCCAGCTCACCCTACGGACAAGACGAAGCTTTCTTT.

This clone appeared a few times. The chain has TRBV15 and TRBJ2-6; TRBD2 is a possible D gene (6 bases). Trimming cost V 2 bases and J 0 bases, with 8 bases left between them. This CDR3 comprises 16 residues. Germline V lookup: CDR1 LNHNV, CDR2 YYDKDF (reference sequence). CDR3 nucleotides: TGTGCCACCAGCAGAATCGGGGGCTCTGGGGCCAACGTCCTGACTTTC. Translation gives CATSRIGGSGANVLTF.

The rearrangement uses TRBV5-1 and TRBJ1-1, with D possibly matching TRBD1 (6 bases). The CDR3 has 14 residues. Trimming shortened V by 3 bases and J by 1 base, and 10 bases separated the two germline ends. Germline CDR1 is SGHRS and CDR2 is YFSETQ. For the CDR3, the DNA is TGCGCCAGCAGCTCCCAGGGACAGAACACTGAAGCTTTCTTT. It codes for CASSSQGQNTEAFF.

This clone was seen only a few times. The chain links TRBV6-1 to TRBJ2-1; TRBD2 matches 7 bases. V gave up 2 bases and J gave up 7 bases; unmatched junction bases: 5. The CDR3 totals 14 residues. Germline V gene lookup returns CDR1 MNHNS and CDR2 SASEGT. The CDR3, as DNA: TGTGCCAGCAGTGAAACTAGCGAGGTTAATGAGCAGTTCTTC. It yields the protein CASSETSEVNEQFF.

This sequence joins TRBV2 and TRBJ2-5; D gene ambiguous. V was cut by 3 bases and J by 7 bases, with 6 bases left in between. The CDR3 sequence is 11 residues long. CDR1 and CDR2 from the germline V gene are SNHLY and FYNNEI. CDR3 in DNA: TGTGCCAGCAGTGAGGCCGTGACCCAGTACTTC. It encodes CASSEAVTQYF.

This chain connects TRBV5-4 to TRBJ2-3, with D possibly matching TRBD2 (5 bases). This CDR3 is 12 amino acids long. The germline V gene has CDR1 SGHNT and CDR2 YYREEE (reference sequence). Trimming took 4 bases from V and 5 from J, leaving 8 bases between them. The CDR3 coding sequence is TGTGCCAGCAGCACGGGGTTAGATACGCAGTATTTT. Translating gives CASSTGLDTQYF.

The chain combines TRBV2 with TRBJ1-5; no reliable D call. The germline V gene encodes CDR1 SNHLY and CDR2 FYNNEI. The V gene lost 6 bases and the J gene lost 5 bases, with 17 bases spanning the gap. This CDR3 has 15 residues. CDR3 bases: TGTGCCAGCAGAAAAGATACGAGAGAAGATCAGCCCCAGCATTTT. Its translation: CASRKDTREDQPQHF.